These 22 T cell receptor beta chains came from one sample sequenced in a study of T cells in Graves' hyperthyroidism and ophthalmopathy (dated by TCRdb to about 2019). Library preparation employed multiplex PCR. Sequencing used an Illumina HiSeq 2000. Amplification of TCR beta CDR3 regions was carried out from RNA transcripts. The TCR CDR3 was subjected to a first round of RT-PCR using the HTBI primer set and the Qiagen OneStep RT-PCR kit. TCRdb reprocessing: public reads trimmed at Q25 with fastp, clones called with MiXCR, in-frame beta chains kept. Identical CDR3 proteins give one entry, which carries the most common genes and DNA. The sample contains roughly 150,000 distinct CDR3 sequences, about a tenth of them found a single time. The ten largest account for around 20% of the sample. Material: blood. The receptors come from a woman aged 18-35 years with Graves' hyperthyroidism that later progressed to Graves' ophthalmopathy.

This clonotype was picked up many times. V usage is TRBV20-1 and J usage is TRBJ2-2; TRBD2 might be the D (5 bases). The germline CDR1 and CDR2 sequences are DFQATT and SNEGSKA (reference sequence). V lost 6 bases and J 2 bases, leaving 16 bases between the germline ends. The CDR3 has 15 residues. The CDR3 bases are TGCAGTGCGTCGGGAAGGGAGCCCAACACCGGGGAGCTGTTTTTT. This gives the protein CSASGREPNTGELFF.

This clonotype has just a few counts. The chain carries TRBV9 and TRBJ2-7, with D hard to call. This CDR3 spans 12 amino acids. V shed 3 bases and J shed 3 bases, with 7 bases lying between them. The V gene's germline CDR1 is SGDLS and CDR2 YYNGEE. The DNA of the CDR3 is TGTGCCAGCAGCGGGAGAAACTACGAGCAGTACTTC. Translated, it gives CASSGRNYEQYF.

This clonotype was seen ten or more times. The CDR3 DNA reads as TGTGCCAGTAGTATTGGGGTCCGAAGCGGGGATGTCACTGAAGCTTTCTTT. Amino acids: CASSIGVRSGDVTEAFF. This chain links TRBV19 with TRBJ1-1; D is uncertain. V was clipped by 3 bases and J by 4 bases, with 21 bases between them. The CDR3 sequence is 17 residues long. The V gene's germline CDR1 is LNHDA and CDR2 SQIVND (reference sequence).

This clonotype showed up many times. The V gene is TRBV7-8, the J gene TRBJ2-1, with D possibly being TRBD2 (5 bases). V was shortened by 1 base and J by 10 bases, with 11 bases between the two germline ends. CDR1 is SGHVS and CDR2 is FQNEAQ in the germline V gene. This CDR3 has 13 amino acids. The DNA for the CDR3 is TGTGCCAGCAGCTTAGTCTCGGGGTGGGAGCAGTTCTTC. Amino acid sequence: CASSLVSGWEQFF.

This clonotype came up many times. The CDR3 bases are TGCAGTGCTAGAGTGCCGCAGGGTTCCTACGAGCAGTACTTC. It codes for CSARVPQGSYEQYF. The chain uses TRBV20-1 and TRBJ2-7; TRBD1 is a possible D gene (5 bases). There are 14 residues in the CDR3. Trimming removed 1 base at V and 1 base at J, with 11 bases between. Germline V CDR1 and CDR2: DFQATT, SNEGSKA (reference sequence).

This clonotype was picked up many times. CDR3 nucleotides: TGTGCCAGCAGCTTAGCATTGCTAGCGGATGGCTATGAGCAGTTCTTC. Translated: CASSLALLADGYEQFF. The chain has TRBV7-8 and TRBJ2-1, with 7 positions matching TRBD2. From germline, CDR1 is SGHVS and CDR2 FQNEAQ. V lost 0 bases to trimming and J lost 8 bases; unmatched junction nucleotides: 10. The CDR3 consists of 16 residues.

This clonotype came up many times. V and J are TRBV15 and TRBJ1-1, with D perhaps TRBD1 (6 bases). This CDR3 contains 13 residues. Germline V gene sequence: CDR1 LNHNV, CDR2 YYDKDF (reference sequence). The V and J ends lost 5 bases and 6 bases respectively, with 13 bases between them. In DNA form, the CDR3 reads TGTGCCACCAGCTGGACAGTTGACGCTGAAGCTTTCTTT. It encodes CATSWTVDAEAFF.

J is TRBJ2-3 and V is TRBV7-8; 13 bases line up with TRBD2. This CDR3 comprises 20 residues. J lost 1 base, V lost 3 bases, and 13 bases had no gene match. The germline V gene encodes CDR1 SGHVS and CDR2 FQNEAQ. DNA for the CDR3: TGTGCCAGCAGCTTGGAGTTGGGACTAGCGGGGTTACCCGGCACAGATACGCAGTATTTT. Amino acid sequence: CASSLELGLAGLPGTDTQYF.

There are many counts of this clonotype. The CDR3 nucleotides read TGCAGTGCTAGATCGATAATTGACAGGGGTTCTTCCGGCTACACCTTC. Its protein product is CSARSIIDRGSSGYTF. The rearrangement joins TRBV20-1 to TRBJ1-2; 8 bases are shared with TRBD1. Germline assignment: CDR1 DFQATT and CDR2 SNEGSKA (reference sequence). V lost 2 bases, J lost 8 bases, and 16 bases stayed unmatched. The CDR3 consists of 16 residues.

This clonotype has a count of ten or more. The rearrangement joins TRBV20-1 to TRBJ1-1; 8 bases match TRBD1. The trim removed 4 bases at V and 1 base at J, leaving 2 bases unmatched. Germline CDR1 and CDR2: DFQATT and SNEGSKA (reference sequence). The CDR3 is made up of 13 amino acids. Here the CDR3 DNA reads TGCAGTGCTAAGGGACAGGAGAACACTGAAGCTTTCTTT. Protein sequence: CSAKGQENTEAFF.

This chain connects TRBV28 to TRBJ2-7, with TRBD1 matching over 7 bases. The length of the CDR3 is 14 residues. Per the germline V gene, CDR1 is MDHEN and CDR2 is SYDVKM. J lost 3 bases, V lost 6 bases, and 8 bases had no gene match. CDR3 loop: CASRPDRANYEQYF. The DNA for the CDR3 is TGTGCCAGCAGGCCCGACAGGGCCAACTACGAGCAGTACTTC.

V usage is TRBV2 and J usage is TRBJ1-4; 7 bases fit TRBD1. After removal of 2 bases from V and 5 bases from J, the junction contained 5 bases not matched to a gene. Germline loops: CDR1 SNHLY, CDR2 FYNNEI. The CDR3 runs to 15 residues. CDR3 in DNA: TGTGCCAGCAGTGAACAGGGGGGCCGGAATGAAAAACTGTTTTTT. Translated: CASSEQGGRNEKLFF.

This clonotype appeared many times. The rearrangement uses TRBV18 and TRBJ1-4; D remains ambiguous. Trimming took off 2 bases at V and 7 bases at J, with 5 bases between the two ends. The CDR3 consists of 12 residues. Per germline, CDR1 KGHSH and CDR2 LQKENI. CDR3 coding DNA: TGTGCCAGCTCACCAAGCGGTGAAAAACTGTTTTTT. Translating gives CASSPSGEKLFF.

The rearrangement joins TRBV9 to TRBJ2-6; the D is unclear. V shed 3 bases and J shed 1 base, with 11 bases lying between them. CDR1 and CDR2 (germline): SGDLS, YYNGEE. The length of the CDR3 is 16 residues. CDR3 amino acids: CASSGHLGSGANVLTF. For the CDR3, the DNA is TGTGCCAGCAGCGGACACCTAGGGTCTGGGGCCAACGTCCTGACTTTC.

Many counts were recorded for this clonotype. This sequence joins TRBV7-9 and TRBJ1-1; 7 positions match TRBD1. V was pared by 5 bases and J by 6 bases, with 9 bases of the junction left unmatched. The CDR3 is 14 amino acids. Germline-derived CDR1 and CDR2 are SEHNR and FQNEAQ (reference sequence). The CDR3 region is CASSQPTGYAEAFF. CDR3 nucleotide sequence: TGTGCCAGCAGCCAGCCGACAGGGTACGCTGAAGCTTTCTTT. Drawing the rest from reference TRBV7-9 and TRBJ1-1, the complete variable domain is DTGVSQNPRHKITKRGQNVTFRCDPISEHNRLYWYRQTLGQGPEFLTYFQNEAQLEKSRLLSDRFSAERPKGSFSTLEIQRTEQGDSAMYLCASSQPTGYAEAFFGQGTRLTVV.

This clonotype was seen repeatedly, ten times or more. V is TRBV18 and J is TRBJ1-1, with 8 bases lining up with TRBD1. The CDR3 runs 16 residues. With 1 base clipped from V and 1 base from J, the junction kept 5 bases outside the gene matches. Germline V CDR1 and CDR2: KGHSH, LQKENI. The CDR3 sequence is CASSPHPGQENTEAFF. Here the CDR3 DNA reads TGTGCCAGCTCACCACACCCGGGACAGGAGAACACTGAAGCTTTCTTT. Full variable domain (rest looked up from reference TRBV18 and TRBJ1-1): NAGVMQNPRHLVRRRGQEARLRCSPMKGHSHVYWYRQLPEEGLKFMVYLQKENIIDESGMPKERFSAEFPKEGPSILRIQQVVRGDSAAYFCASSPHPGQENTEAFFGQGTRLTVV.

This clonotype showed up many times. V and J are TRBV27 and TRBJ2-3; a weak D match, TRBD1 (6 bases). This CDR3 comprises 14 residues. CDR1 and CDR2 from the germline V gene are MNHEY and SMNVEV (reference sequence). Deletions cut 3 bases from V and 0 bases from J, with 7 bases between. For the CDR3, the DNA is TGTGCCAGCAGTTTTCAGGGGAGCACAGATACGCAGTATTTT. Its protein is CASSFQGSTDTQYF.

In this sample, this clonotype turned up many times. The CDR3 bases are TGTGCCAGCACCTCGACAGGGTCCCTCTACGAGCAGTACTTC. Amino acid sequence: CASTSTGSLYEQYF. The chain uses TRBV12-3 or TRBV12-4 and TRBJ2-7, with 7 bases fitting TRBD1. The CDR3 totals 14 residues. V was pared by 7 bases and J by 3 bases, with 9 bases of the junction left unmatched.

The chain employs TRBV4-1 and TRBJ2-7, with 12 bases aligning to TRBD2. Trimming cost V 6 bases and J 1 base; bases outside gene matches: 10. The CDR3 extends over 17 amino acids. Germline V gene data show CDR1 as MGHRA and CDR2 as YSYEKL. CDR3 sequence reads: CASSRILAGGPSYEQYF. DNA for the CDR3: TGCGCCAGCAGTCGTATTCTAGCGGGAGGGCCATCCTACGAGCAGTACTTC.

This clonotype has ten or more counts. J is TRBJ2-5 and V is TRBV6-1, with 12 bases identical to TRBD2. In germline, CDR1 is MNHNS, CDR2 SASEGT. Germline trimming cut 1 base from V and 1 base from J; bases unmatched to any gene: 4. CDR3 length: 17 amino acids. CDR3 sequence (DNA): TGTGCCAGCAGTGAAGAACTAGCGGGGGGCTTCCAAGAGACCCAGTACTTC. Residues: CASSEELAGGFQETQYF.

The chain is built from TRBV14 and TRBJ1-1, with 10 bases lining up with TRBD1. From germline, CDR1 is SGHDN and CDR2 FVKESK. Trimming took 0 bases from V and 5 from J; bases not matched to a gene: 6. The CDR3 spans 16 residues. The DNA of the CDR3 is TGTGCCAGCAGCCAAGATCTGGGGACAGGGGTGACTGAAGCTTTCTTT. Translating it yields CASSQDLGTGVTEAFF. The complete variable domain, with remaining parts taken from reference TRBV14 and TRBJ1-1, reads EAGVTQFPSHSVIEKGQTVTLRCDPISGHDNLYWYRRVMGKEIKFLLHFVKESKQDESGMPNNRFLAERTGGTYSTLKVQPAELEDSGVYFCASSQDLGTGVTEAFFGQGTRLTVV.

This chain joins TRBV20-1 and TRBJ2-1; 8 bases are a match to TRBD1. Germline lookup yields CDR1 DFQATT and CDR2 SNEGSKA (reference sequence). V gave up 2 bases and J gave up 7 bases; unmatched junction bases: 4. CDR3 length: 13 amino acids. The CDR3 bases are TGCAGTGCTAGATGGGGGGACAGGAATGAGCAGTTCTTC. As protein: CSARWGDRNEQFF.